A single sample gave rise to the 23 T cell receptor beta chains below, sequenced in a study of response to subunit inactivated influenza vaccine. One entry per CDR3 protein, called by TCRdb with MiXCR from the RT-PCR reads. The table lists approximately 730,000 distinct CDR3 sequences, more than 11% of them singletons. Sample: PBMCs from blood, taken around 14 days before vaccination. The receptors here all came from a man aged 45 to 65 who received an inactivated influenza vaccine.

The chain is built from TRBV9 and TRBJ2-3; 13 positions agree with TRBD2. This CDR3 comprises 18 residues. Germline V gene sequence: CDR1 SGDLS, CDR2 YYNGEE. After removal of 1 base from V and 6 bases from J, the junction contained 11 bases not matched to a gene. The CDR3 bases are TGTGCCAGCAGCGTACGCCCCTCGACTAGCGGGGGGAAGGATACGCAGTATTTT. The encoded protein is CASSVRPSTSGGKDTQYF.

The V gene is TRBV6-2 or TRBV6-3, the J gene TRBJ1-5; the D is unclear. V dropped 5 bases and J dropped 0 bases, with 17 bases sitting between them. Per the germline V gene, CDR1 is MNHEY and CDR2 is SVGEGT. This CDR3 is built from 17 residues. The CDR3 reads CASSPVGGSYSNQPQHF. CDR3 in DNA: TGTGCCAGCAGTCCAGTCGGCGGCAGCTATAGCAATCAGCCCCAGCATTTT.

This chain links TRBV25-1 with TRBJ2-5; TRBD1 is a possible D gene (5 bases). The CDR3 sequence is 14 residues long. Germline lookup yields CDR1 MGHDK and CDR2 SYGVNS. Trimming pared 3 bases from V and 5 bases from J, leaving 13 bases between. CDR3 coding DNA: TGTGCCAGCAGTGATTGGGGCGGAATCGAGACCCAGTACTTC. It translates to CASSDWGGIETQYF.

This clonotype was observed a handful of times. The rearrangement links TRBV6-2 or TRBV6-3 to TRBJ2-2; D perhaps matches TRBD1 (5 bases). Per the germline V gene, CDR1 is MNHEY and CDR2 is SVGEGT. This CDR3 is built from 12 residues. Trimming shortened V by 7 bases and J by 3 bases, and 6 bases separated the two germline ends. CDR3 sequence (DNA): TGTGCCAGCAAAGGGGACACCGGGGAGCTGTTTTTT. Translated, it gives CASKGDTGELFF.

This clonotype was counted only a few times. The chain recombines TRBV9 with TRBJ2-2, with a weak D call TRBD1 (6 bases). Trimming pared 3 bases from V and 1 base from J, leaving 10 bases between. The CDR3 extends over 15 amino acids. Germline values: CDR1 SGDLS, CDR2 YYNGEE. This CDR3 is CASSAEGGNTGELFF. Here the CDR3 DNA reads TGTGCCAGCAGCGCAGAAGGGGGGAACACCGGGGAGCTGTTTTTT.

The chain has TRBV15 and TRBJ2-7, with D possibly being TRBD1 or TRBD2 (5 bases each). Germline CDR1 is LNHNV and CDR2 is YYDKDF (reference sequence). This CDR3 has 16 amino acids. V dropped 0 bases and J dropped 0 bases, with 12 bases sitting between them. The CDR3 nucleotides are TGTGCCACCAGCAGAGATCTGGGGGTGAGCTCCTACGAGCAGTACTTC. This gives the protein CATSRDLGVSSYEQYF. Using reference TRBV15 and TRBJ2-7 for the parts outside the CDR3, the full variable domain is DAMVIQNPRYQVTQFGKPVTLSCSQTLNHNVMYWYQQKSSQAPKLLFHYYDKDFNNEADTPDNFQSRRPNTSFCFLDIRSPGLGDTAMYLCATSRDLGVSSYEQYFGPGTRLTVT.

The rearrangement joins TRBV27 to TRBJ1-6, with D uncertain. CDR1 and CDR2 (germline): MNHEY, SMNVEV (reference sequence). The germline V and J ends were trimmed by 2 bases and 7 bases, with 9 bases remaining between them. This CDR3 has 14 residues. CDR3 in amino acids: CASSLRGFNSPLHF. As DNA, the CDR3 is TGTGCCAGCAGTTTAAGAGGGTTCAATTCACCCCTCCACTTT.

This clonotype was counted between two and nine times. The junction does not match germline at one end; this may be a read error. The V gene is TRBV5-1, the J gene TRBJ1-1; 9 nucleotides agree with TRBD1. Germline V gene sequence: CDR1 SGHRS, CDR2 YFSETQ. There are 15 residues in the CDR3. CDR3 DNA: TGCGCCAGCAGCTCCGGACAGGGGAGGGACACTGAATCTTTCTTT. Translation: CASSSGQGRDTESFF. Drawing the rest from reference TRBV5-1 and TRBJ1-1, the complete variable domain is KAGVTQTPRYLIKTRGQQVTLSCSPISGHRSVSWYQQTPGQGLQFLFEYFSETQRNKGNFPGRFSGRQFSNSRSEMNVSTLELGDSALYLCASSSGQGRDTESFFGQGTRLTVV.

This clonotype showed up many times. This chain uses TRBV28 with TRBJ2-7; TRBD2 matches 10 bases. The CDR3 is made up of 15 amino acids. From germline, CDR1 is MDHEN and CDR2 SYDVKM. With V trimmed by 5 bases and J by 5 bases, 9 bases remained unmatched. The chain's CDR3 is CASSPSGGAGDEQYF. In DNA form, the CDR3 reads TGTGCCAGCAGTCCCAGCGGGGGGGCTGGAGACGAGCAGTACTTC.

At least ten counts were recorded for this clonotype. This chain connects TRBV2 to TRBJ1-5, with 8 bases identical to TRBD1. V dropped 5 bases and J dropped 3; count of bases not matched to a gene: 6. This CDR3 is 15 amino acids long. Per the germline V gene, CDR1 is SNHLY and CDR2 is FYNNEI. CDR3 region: CASSRQGLDNQPQHF. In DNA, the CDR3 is TGTGCCAGCAGTCGACAGGGGTTGGACAATCAGCCCCAGCATTTT.

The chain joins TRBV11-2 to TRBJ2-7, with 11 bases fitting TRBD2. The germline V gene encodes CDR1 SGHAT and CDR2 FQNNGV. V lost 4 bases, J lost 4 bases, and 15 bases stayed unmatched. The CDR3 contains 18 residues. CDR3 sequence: CASSSQNRGLAVFYEQYF. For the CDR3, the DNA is TGTGCCAGCAGCTCACAAAATAGGGGACTAGCGGTTTTTTACGAGCAGTACTTC.

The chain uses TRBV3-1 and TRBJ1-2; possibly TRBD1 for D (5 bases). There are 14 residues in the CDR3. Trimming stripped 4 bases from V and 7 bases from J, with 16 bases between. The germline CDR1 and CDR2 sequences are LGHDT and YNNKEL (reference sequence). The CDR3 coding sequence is TGTGCCAGCAGCCCGGGACCGGGTGGAGGTGGCTACACCTTC. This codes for CASSPGPGGGGYTF.

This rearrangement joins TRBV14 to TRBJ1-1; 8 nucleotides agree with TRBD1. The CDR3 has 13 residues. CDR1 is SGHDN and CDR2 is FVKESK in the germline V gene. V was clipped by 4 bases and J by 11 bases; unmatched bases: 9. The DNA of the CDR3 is TGTGCCAGCAGCCCCGACAGGGGTGGTCGGGCTTTCTTT. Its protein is CASSPDRGGRAFF.

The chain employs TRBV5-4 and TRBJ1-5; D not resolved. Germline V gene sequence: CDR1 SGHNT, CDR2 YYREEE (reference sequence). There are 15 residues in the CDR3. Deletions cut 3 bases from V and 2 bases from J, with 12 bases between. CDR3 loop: CASSYDPGGNQPQHF. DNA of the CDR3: TGTGCCAGCAGCTACGACCCCGGAGGCAATCAGCCCCAGCATTTT.

The CDR3 region has the DNA TGTGCCAGTAGAACAGGGGCCGAGCAGTACTTC. As protein: CASRTGAEQYF. V and J are TRBV19 and TRBJ2-7; 7 bases match TRBD1. CDR3 length: 11 amino acids. Germline assignment: CDR1 LNHDA and CDR2 SQIVND (reference sequence). Trimming took 6 bases from V and 6 from J; bases not matched to a gene: 2.

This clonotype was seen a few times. The CDR3, as DNA: TGTGCCAGCAGCGGAGGGGAGGGACACCCTTTGATCGATACGCAGTATTTT. Its protein is CASSGGEGHPLIDTQYF. J is TRBJ2-3 and V is TRBV9, with a tentative D call TRBD2 (7 bases). V lost 3 bases and J lost 6, with 23 bases in between. This CDR3 has 17 amino acids. Looked up from germline, CDR1 is SGDLS and CDR2 is YYNGEE.

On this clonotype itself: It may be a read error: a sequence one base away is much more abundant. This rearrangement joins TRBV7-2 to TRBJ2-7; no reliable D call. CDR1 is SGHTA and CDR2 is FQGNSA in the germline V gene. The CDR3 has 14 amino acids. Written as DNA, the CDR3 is TGTGTCAGCAGCTTAGTTGCCGCTAAGGACGAGCAGTACTTC. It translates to CVSSLVAAKDEQYF.

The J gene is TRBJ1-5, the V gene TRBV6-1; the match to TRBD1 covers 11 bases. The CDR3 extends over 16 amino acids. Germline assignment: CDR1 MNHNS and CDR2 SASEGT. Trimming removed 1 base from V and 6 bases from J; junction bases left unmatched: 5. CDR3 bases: TGTGCCAGCAGTGAAGGAGGGACAGGGGGTGGTCAGCCCCAGCATTTT. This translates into CASSEGGTGGGQPQHF.

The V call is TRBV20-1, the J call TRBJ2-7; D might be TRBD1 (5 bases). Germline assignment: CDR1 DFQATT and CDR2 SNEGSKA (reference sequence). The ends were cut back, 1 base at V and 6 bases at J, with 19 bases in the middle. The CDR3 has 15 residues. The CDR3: CSARVGVGRVSEQYF. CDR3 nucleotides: TGCAGTGCTAGAGTAGGGGTGGGCAGGGTCAGCGAGCAGTACTTC.

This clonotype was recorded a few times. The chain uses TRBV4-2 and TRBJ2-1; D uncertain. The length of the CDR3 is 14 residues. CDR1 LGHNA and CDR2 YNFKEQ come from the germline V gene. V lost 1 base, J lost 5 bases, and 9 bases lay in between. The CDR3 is CASSQVQANNEQFF. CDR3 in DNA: TGTGCCAGCAGCCAAGTGCAGGCTAACAATGAGCAGTTCTTC.

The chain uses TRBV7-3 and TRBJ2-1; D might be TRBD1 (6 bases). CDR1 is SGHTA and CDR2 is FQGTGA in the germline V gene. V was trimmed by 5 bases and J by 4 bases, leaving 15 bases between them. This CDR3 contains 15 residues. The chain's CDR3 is CASSSPGQKYNEQFF. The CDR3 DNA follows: TGTGCCAGCAGCAGTCCGGGACAAAAATACAATGAGCAGTTCTTC.

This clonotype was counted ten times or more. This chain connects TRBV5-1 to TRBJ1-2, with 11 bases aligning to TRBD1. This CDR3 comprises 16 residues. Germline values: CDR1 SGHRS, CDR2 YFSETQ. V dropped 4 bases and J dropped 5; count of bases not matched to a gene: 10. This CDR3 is CASSVAGQGAMYGYTF. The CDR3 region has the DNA TGCGCCAGCAGCGTCGCCGGACAGGGGGCTATGTATGGCTACACCTTC.

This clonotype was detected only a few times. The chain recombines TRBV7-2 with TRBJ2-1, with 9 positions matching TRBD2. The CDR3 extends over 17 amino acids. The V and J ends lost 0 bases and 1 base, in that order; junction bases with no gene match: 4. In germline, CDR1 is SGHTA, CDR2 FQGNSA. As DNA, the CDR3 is TGTGCCAGCAGCTTAGCGGGTAGCGGGGGATCCTACAATGAGCAGTTCTTC. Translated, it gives CASSLAGSGGSYNEQFF.